This T cell receptor (beta chain) was sequenced during a study of cytomegalovirus exposure and HLA in healthy donors. Findings of the study overall: V- and J-gene trimming in TCR beta was tied to a missense DCLRE1C variant by an analysis performed later. Published work reported that the classifier diagnosed cytomegalovirus status with high specificity and sensitivity. Association of approximately 16,000 TCR beta sequences with HLA alleles was found at 0.05 false discovery rate in a later analysis.

PCR amplification relied on 60 Vbeta primers (plus 13 Jbeta primers). Only in-frame clones appear in the TCRdb table, and some are missing; sequencing was by immunoSEQ multiplex PCR. The sample contains some 140,000 clones, roughly 79% of which appear only once. Germline CDR1 and CDR2: ENHRY and SYGVKD. The ends were cut back, 10 bases at V and 2 bases at J, with 14 bases in the middle. The CDR3 is 13 amino acids. With regard to this clone: Its target is not known.

The source of this sequence is a woman between 18 and 30 years old in good health and CMV-seronegative. This chain links TRBV10-3 with TRBJ1-1; TRBD1 might be the D (6 bases). The sample consisted of PBMCs. This chain's CDR3 is CATVGGTNTEAFF. CDR3 DNA: TGTGCCACCGTTGGGGGCACCAACACTGAAGCTTTCTTT.